These 23 T cell receptor beta chains came from one sample sequenced in a study of shared clonotypes between healthy human individuals (dated by TCRdb to the early 2020s). Library construction relied on the immunoSEQ multiplex PCR assay. TCRdb obtained this table from immuneACCESS and retained in-frame rearrangements with V and J assigned. These tables miss some clones; where compared with another copy, unresolved V genes account for less than half of the shortfall, and the remainder is unexplained. Within this sample are some 2,100,000 clones, with about 93% of them counted one time only. Together, the top ten hold 1.7% of the sample. CD8 naive samples were obtained by positive selection for CCR7 among CD45RO-negative cells, yielding a CD45RA+CCR7+ population from which TemRA cells were excluded. Sequencing input: naive CD8+ T cells from PBMCs. In the paper's terms, the cell subset or site label means: CD45RA+CCR7+. Source of these receptors: a man aged 18 to 29 in good health. Some clones in this sample may be carry-over from other donors' samples.

The CDR3 DNA reads TGTGCCAGCAGAGTTCGGGACATTGACACCGGGGAGCTGTTTTTT. It codes for CASRVRDIDTGELFF. The chain has TRBV6-6 and TRBJ2-2; possible D gene TRBD1, 6 bases. Between the trimmed V and J ends, which lost 6 bases and 3 bases, there was a span of 14 bases. Germline CDR1 reads MNHNY; CDR2 reads SVGAGI (reference sequence). This CDR3 contains 15 residues.

The gene calls are TRBV19 and TRBJ2-1; maybe TRBD1 (5 bases). The CDR3 spans 14 residues. V was clipped by 1 base and J by 5 bases, with 9 bases between them. Per the germline V gene, CDR1 is LNHDA and CDR2 is SQIVND (reference sequence). Here the CDR3 reads CASSIGGRNNEQFF. The CDR3 DNA is TGTGCCAGTAGTATAGGGGGCAGAAACAATGAGCAGTTCTTC.

The sample holds one count of this clone. This chain joins TRBV10-3 and TRBJ2-1, with D perhaps matching TRBD2 (5 bases). The germline CDR1 and CDR2 sequences are ENHRY and SYGVKD. This CDR3 is built from 12 residues. V was shortened by 5 bases and J by 7 bases, with 9 bases between the two germline ends. The CDR3 loop reads CAISRLANEQFF. CDR3 bases: TGTGCCATCAGTCGGTTAGCGAATGAGCAGTTCTTC.

For this clone: A read error may explain this, as a much larger clone is one base away. The sample holds other DNA sequences that translate to the same CDR3. J is TRBJ2-7 and V is TRBV25-1; D is unclear. The ends were cut back, 6 bases at V and 1 base at J, with 4 bases in the middle. The CDR3 runs 11 residues. Germline lookup yields CDR1 MGHDK and CDR2 SYGVNS. DNA for the CDR3: TGTGCCAGCAGCCTTTCCTACGAGCAGTACTTC. The encoded protein is CASSLSYEQYF.

The genes are TRBV28 and TRBJ1-2; perhaps TRBD1 as D (6 bases). Per the germline V gene, CDR1 is MDHEN and CDR2 is SYDVKM. The CDR3 totals 15 residues. V was shortened by 5 bases and J by 5 bases, with 18 bases between the two germline ends. The CDR3 nucleotides are TGTGCCAGCAGTGACCACGGGGGCCCCATTTATGGCTACACCTTC. It translates to CASSDHGGPIYGYTF.

As for this clone: One junction end disagrees with the germline gene, perhaps due to a read error. The rearrangement uses TRBV27 and TRBJ1-5, with D unresolved. The CDR3 covers 13 residues. Germline assignment: CDR1 MNHEY and CDR2 SMNVEV (reference sequence). CDR3 loop: CASSLYSHQPQHF. The CDR3 nucleotides are TGTGCCAGCAGTTTATATAGCCATCAGCCCCAGCATTTT.

The chain uses TRBV29-1 and TRBJ1-2, with D perhaps matching TRBD1 (5 bases). The CDR3 is 11 amino acids. Trimming cost V 3 bases and J 12 bases, with 14 bases left between them. Looked up from germline, CDR1 is SQVTM and CDR2 is ANQGSEA. CDR3 DNA sequence: TGCAGCGTTGAGTTGGACAATCGGCACACCTTC. Translated, it gives CSVELDNRHTF. The full variable domain, rest sourced from reference TRBV29-1 and TRBJ1-2, is SAVISQKPSRDICQRGTSLTIQCQVDSQVTMMFWYRQQPGQSLTLIATANQGSEATYESGFVIDKFPISRPNLTFSTLTVSNMSPEDSSIYLCSVELDNRHTFGSGTRLTVV.

The rearrangement links TRBV7-9 to TRBJ2-7; TRBD1 is a possible D gene (5 bases). V was shortened by 4 bases and J by 6 bases, with 16 bases between the two germline ends. The length of the CDR3 is 14 residues. Germline V CDR1 and CDR2: SEHNR, FQNEAQ (reference sequence). The CDR3 DNA follows: TGTGCCAGCAGCTACACAGGTAGCCGGCTCGAGCAGTACTTC. Its translation is CASSYTGSRLEQYF.

This clone was counted between two and nine times. This chain uses TRBV29-1 with TRBJ1-2; D is possibly TRBD1 (5 bases). V was shortened by 3 bases and J by 5 bases, with 28 bases between the two germline ends. CDR3 length: 18 amino acids. Germline V lookup: CDR1 SQVTM, CDR2 ANQGSEA. For the CDR3, the DNA is TGCAGCGTTGAGAATCCGGGACCGTTAAAGGAGGGTGGGTATGGCTACACCTTC. Translated: CSVENPGPLKEGGYGYTF.

V gene TRBV5-1 combines with J gene TRBJ1-1; possibly TRBD1 for D (6 bases). Trimming removed 6 bases at V and 3 bases at J, with 12 bases between. Looked up from germline, CDR1 is SGHRS and CDR2 is YFSETQ. There are 13 residues in the CDR3. CDR3 DNA sequence: TGCGCCAGCACCGCAACAGGGTACACTGAAGCTTTCTTT. This codes for CASTATGYTEAFF.

V and J are TRBV6-5 and TRBJ2-2; possibly TRBD2 for D (6 bases). Germline V gene lookup returns CDR1 MNHEY and CDR2 SVGAGI. V was clipped by 5 bases and J by 5 bases, with 12 bases between them. The CDR3 spans 14 residues. The CDR3, as DNA: TGTGCCAGCAGTCCTAGCGAAACTACCGGGGAGCTGTTTTTT. As protein: CASSPSETTGELFF.

This chain connects TRBV5-1 to TRBJ2-3; D uncertain. Germline lookup yields CDR1 SGHRS and CDR2 YFSETQ. V was shortened by 0 bases and J by 4 bases, with 9 bases between the two germline ends. This CDR3 contains 14 residues. CDR3 loop: CASSLDYRADTQYF. The CDR3 region has the DNA TGCGCCAGCAGCTTGGACTACCGTGCAGATACGCAGTATTTT.

This chain uses TRBV6-5 with TRBJ2-7; no clear D gene. CDR3 size: 15 residues. Trimming pared 2 bases from V and 2 bases from J, leaving 13 bases between. CDR1 and CDR2 (germline): MNHEY, SVGAGI. CDR3 DNA: TGTGCCAGCAGTTACGGTCCCGAGACGCCCTACGAGCAGTACTTC. It translates to CASSYGPETPYEQYF.

The chain couples TRBV27 to TRBJ2-1; 9 nucleotides agree with TRBD2. This CDR3 contains 13 residues. Germline V CDR1 and CDR2: MNHEY, SMNVEV (reference sequence). J lost 9 bases, V lost 7 bases, and 7 bases had no gene match. The DNA for the CDR3 is TGTGCCAGCACCCCAGCGGGAGGTATTGAGCAGTTCTTC. Its translation is CASTPAGGIEQFF.

This chain joins TRBV19 and TRBJ2-1; the match to TRBD2 covers 9 bases. The CDR3 extends over 15 amino acids. Trimming cost V 3 bases and J 8 bases; bases outside gene matches: 8. Per germline, CDR1 LNHDA and CDR2 SQIVND (reference sequence). The CDR3 DNA reads as TGTGCCAGTAGTATGGTGGCGGGAGGGAGGCATGAGCAGTTCTTC. It is translated as CASSMVAGGRHEQFF.

The V gene is TRBV7-8, the J gene TRBJ2-2; 13 nucleotides match TRBD2. CDR1 is SGHVS, CDR2 FQNEAQ, per germline. With 5 bases clipped from V and 4 bases from J, the junction kept 4 bases outside the gene matches. CDR3 length: 16 amino acids. Written as DNA, the CDR3 is TGTGCCAGCAGCCTACGACTAGCGGGAGGCACCGGGGAGCTGTTTTTT. It translates to CASSLRLAGGTGELFF.

This clone appeared a single time. This sequence joins TRBV11-2 and TRBJ1-4, with 7 bases that match TRBD1. Germline V gene data show CDR1 as SGHAT and CDR2 as FQNNGV. The CDR3 has 12 residues. The trim removed 8 bases at V and 5 bases at J, leaving 2 bases unmatched. CDR3 protein: CASRTGNEKLFF. Here the CDR3 DNA reads TGTGCCAGCCGGACAGGAAATGAAAAACTGTTTTTT. Together with reference TRBV11-2 and TRBJ1-4, the CDR3 gives the full variable domain: EAGVAQSPRYKIIEKRQSVAFWCNPISGHATLYWYQQILGQGPKLLIQFQNNGVVDDSQLPKDRFSAERLKGVDSTLKIQPAKLEDSAVYLCASRTGNEKLFFGSGTQLSVL.

The J gene is TRBJ1-4, the V gene TRBV27; TRBD1 aligns across 8 bases. Germline V gene sequence: CDR1 MNHEY, CDR2 SMNVEV (reference sequence). V lost 1 base to trimming and J lost 8 bases; unmatched junction nucleotides: 3. The CDR3 has 14 residues. The CDR3 is CASSLYGTGEKLFF. CDR3 nucleotide sequence: TGTGCCAGCAGTTTATATGGGACAGGCGAAAAACTGTTTTTT. Full variable domain (rest looked up from reference TRBV27 and TRBJ1-4): EAQVTQNPRYLITVTGKKLTVTCSQNMNHEYMSWYRQDPGLGLRQIYYSMNVEVTDKGDVPEGYKVSRKEKRNFPLILESPSPNQTSLYFCASSLYGTGEKLFFGSGTQLSVL.

The DNA for the CDR3 is TGTGCCAGCAGGTACCGGGACTCACCGGGGGATCAGCCCCAGCATTTT. It yields the protein CASRYRDSPGDQPQHF. J is TRBJ1-5 and V is TRBV6-5, with D possibly TRBD1 on 5 matching bases. CDR1 is MNHEY and CDR2 is SVGAGI in the germline V gene. The CDR3 has 16 amino acids. The germline V and J ends were trimmed by 6 bases and 5 bases, with 20 bases remaining between them.

The chain combines TRBV6-6 with TRBJ1-2, with D tentatively TRBD1 (5 bases). V was trimmed by 7 bases and J by 3 bases, leaving 21 bases between them. The germline gives CDR1 MNHNY, CDR2 SVGAGI (reference sequence). This CDR3 has 16 amino acids. CDR3 nucleotides: TGTGCCAGCACCATCCTTGGGGCGGGCGCTGACTATGGCTACACCTTC. It specifies CASTILGAGADYGYTF.

The V and J genes are TRBV6-5 and TRBJ1-5, with D hard to call. The V gene lost 0 bases and the J gene lost 5 bases, with 8 bases spanning the gap. This CDR3 has 14 residues. Per the germline V gene, CDR1 is MNHEY and CDR2 is SVGAGI. The chain's CDR3 is CASSYSNSYQPQHF. In DNA, the CDR3 is TGTGCCAGCAGTTACTCTAATAGTTATCAGCCCCAGCATTTT.

The V call is TRBV9, the J call TRBJ2-1, with TRBD2 identical over 11 bases. CDR1 and CDR2 (germline): SGDLS, YYNGEE. The CDR3 covers 16 residues. Trimming at V came to 4 bases and at J to 5 bases, leaving 8 bases not matched to a gene. CDR3 sequence: CASSWLTSGGNNEQFF. CDR3 sequence (DNA): TGTGCCAGCAGCTGGCTAACTAGCGGGGGAAACAATGAGCAGTTCTTC.

The chain has TRBV7-9 and TRBJ2-7; TRBD2 might be the D (5 bases). Trimming shortened V by 6 bases and J by 3 bases, and 12 bases separated the two germline ends. The CDR3 has 13 residues. Germline-derived CDR1 and CDR2 are SEHNR and FQNEAQ (reference sequence). CDR3 in amino acids: CASRQDGVYEQYF. The CDR3 region has the DNA TGTGCCAGCAGACAAGACGGGGTCTACGAGCAGTACTTC. The variable domain in full, completed from reference TRBV7-9 and TRBJ2-7, reads DTGVSQNPRHKITKRGQNVTFRCDPISEHNRLYWYRQTLGQGPEFLTYFQNEAQLEKSRLLSDRFSAERPKGSFSTLEIQRTEQGDSAMYLCASRQDGVYEQYFGPGTRLTVT.